These T cell receptor beta chains were read from a single sample in a study of type 1 regulatory T cells. TCRdb re-analysed the reads in MiXCR, keeping a single row per CDR3 protein. In the table there are approximately 23,000 distinct CDR3 sequences, roughly two thirds of which are singletons. The antigens of these receptors remain unknown. Input material: cultured T cells, either the whole culture or a sorted T cell fraction (not recorded which). Every receptor here comes from a human donor in good health. CDR3s include the opening cysteine and the closing phenylalanine or tryptophan.

V: TRBV7-9; J: TRBJ2-2; CDR3: CASSFPPGRNTGELFF
V: TRBV20-1; J: TRBJ2-1; CDR3: CSANRNRDLYNEQFF
V: TRBV29-1; J: TRBJ2-3; CDR3: CSVEAYGGVTDTQYF
V: TRBV7-9; J: TRBJ2-2; CDR3: CASRPIKTGTGGAYTGELFF
V: TRBV29-1; J: TRBJ1-3; CDR3: CSAWTGGSGNTIYF
V: TRBV28; J: TRBJ2-1; CDR3: CASSLWAGDNEQFF
V: TRBV20-1; J: TRBJ2-4; CDR3: CSAPDPDKNIQYF
V: TRBV7-2; J: TRBJ2-4; CDR3: CASSLSGGVPNIQYF
V: TRBV7-2; J: TRBJ2-2; CDR3: CASSRQGLNTGELFF
V: TRBV4-1; J: TRBJ1-6; CDR3: CASSLTGGGRNSPLHF
V: TRBV10-3; J: TRBJ2-1; CDR3: CAIKSTSGVGYEQFF
V: TRBV2; J: TRBJ1-6; CDR3: CASSEESPKHHSPLHF
V: TRBV29-1; J: TRBJ1-5; CDR3: CSVGPGQDYNQPQHF
V: TRBV18; J: TRBJ2-5; CDR3: CASSPRPAEETQYF
V: TRBV29-1; J: TRBJ2-7; CDR3: CSVVKDLGSYEQYF
V: TRBV7-9; J: TRBJ2-7; CDR3: CASSPRGGGTYEQYF
V: TRBV5-1; J: TRBJ1-6; CDR3: CASSLGEGAYNSPLHF